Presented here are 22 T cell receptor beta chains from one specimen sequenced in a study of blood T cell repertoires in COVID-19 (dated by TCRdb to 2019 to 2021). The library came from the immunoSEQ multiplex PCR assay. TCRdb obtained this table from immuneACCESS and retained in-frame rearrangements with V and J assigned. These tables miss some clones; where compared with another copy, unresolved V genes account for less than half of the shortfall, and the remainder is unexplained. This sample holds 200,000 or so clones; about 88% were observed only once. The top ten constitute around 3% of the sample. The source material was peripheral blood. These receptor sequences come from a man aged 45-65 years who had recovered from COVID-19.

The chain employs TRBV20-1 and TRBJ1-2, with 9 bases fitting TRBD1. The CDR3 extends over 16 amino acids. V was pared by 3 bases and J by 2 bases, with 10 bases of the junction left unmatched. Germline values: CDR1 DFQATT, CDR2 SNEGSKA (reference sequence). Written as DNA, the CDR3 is TGCAGTGCTAGTGGGGCCCCGGGACAGGGAAACTATGGCTACACCTTC. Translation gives CSASGAPGQGNYGYTF.

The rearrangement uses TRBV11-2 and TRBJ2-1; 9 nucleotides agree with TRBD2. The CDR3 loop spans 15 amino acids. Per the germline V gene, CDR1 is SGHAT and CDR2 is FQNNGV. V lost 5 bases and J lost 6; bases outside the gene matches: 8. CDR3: CASSLFELAGNEQFF. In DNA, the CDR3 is TGTGCCAGCAGCCTTTTTGAACTAGCGGGCAATGAGCAGTTCTTC. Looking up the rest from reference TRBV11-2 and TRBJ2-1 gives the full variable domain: EAGVAQSPRYKIIEKRQSVAFWCNPISGHATLYWYQQILGQGPKLLIQFQNNGVVDDSQLPKDRFSAERLKGVDSTLKIQPAKLEDSAVYLCASSLFELAGNEQFFGPGTRLTVL.

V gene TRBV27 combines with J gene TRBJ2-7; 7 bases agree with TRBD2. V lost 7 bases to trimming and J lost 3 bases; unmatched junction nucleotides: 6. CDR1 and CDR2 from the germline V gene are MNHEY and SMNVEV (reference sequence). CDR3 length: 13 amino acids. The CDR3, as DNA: TGTGCCAGCATGGAGGCTAGCGGCTACGAGCAGTACTTC. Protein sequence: CASMEASGYEQYF.

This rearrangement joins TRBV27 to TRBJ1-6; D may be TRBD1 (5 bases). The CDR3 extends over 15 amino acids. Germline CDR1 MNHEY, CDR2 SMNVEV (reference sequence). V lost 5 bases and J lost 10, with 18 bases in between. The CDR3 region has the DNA TGTGCCAGCAGTCCGGGGGGAGGGAAGGGATCACCCCTCCACTTT. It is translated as CASSPGGGKGSPLHF.

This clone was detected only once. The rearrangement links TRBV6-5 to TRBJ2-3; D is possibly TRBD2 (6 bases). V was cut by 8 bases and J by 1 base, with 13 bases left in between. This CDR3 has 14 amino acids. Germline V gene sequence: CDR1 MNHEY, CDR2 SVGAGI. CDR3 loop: CASSAGRGTDTQYF. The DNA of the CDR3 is TGTGCCAGCTCGGCGGGACGCGGCACAGATACGCAGTATTTT.

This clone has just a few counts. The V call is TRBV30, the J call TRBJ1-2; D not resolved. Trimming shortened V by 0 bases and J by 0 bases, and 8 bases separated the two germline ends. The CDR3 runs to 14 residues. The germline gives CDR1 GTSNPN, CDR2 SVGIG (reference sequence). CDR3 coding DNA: TGTGCCTGGAGTGTACGAGGGACTAACTATGGCTACACCTTC. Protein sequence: CAWSVRGTNYGYTF.

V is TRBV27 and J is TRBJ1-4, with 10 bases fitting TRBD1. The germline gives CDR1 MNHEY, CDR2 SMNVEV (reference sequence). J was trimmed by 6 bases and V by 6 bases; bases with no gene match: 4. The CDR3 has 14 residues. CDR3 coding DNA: TGTGCCAGCAGGGCCGGGACAGGGGATGAAAAACTGTTTTTT. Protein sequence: CASRAGTGDEKLFF. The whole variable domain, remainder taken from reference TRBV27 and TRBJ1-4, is EAQVTQNPRYLITVTGKKLTVTCSQNMNHEYMSWYRQDPGLGLRQIYYSMNVEVTDKGDVPEGYKVSRKEKRNFPLILESPSPNQTSLYFCASRAGTGDEKLFFGSGTQLSVL.

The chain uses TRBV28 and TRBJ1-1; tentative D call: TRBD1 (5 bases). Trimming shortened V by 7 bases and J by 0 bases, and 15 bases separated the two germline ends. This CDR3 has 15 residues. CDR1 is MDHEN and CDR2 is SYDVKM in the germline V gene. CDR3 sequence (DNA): TGTGCCAGCATCAGGGCAGGTTACATGAACACTGAAGCTTTCTTT. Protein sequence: CASIRAGYMNTEAFF.

CDR3 residues: CASSVSGANVLTF. The CDR3 nucleotides are TGTGCCAGCTCGGTCTCCGGGGCCAACGTCCTGACTTTC. The J gene is TRBJ2-6, the V gene TRBV27; D not resolved. The CDR3 runs to 13 residues. Looked up from germline, CDR1 is MNHEY and CDR2 is SMNVEV (reference sequence). V lost 8 bases to trimming and J lost 4 bases, with 9 bases between them.

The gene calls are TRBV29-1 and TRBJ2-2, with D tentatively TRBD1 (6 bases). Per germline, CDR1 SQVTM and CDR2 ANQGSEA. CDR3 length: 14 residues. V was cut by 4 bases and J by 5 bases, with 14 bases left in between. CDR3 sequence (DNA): TGCAGCGTTGGTCCGGGACACGGTACCGGGGAGCTGTTTTTT. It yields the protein CSVGPGHGTGELFF.

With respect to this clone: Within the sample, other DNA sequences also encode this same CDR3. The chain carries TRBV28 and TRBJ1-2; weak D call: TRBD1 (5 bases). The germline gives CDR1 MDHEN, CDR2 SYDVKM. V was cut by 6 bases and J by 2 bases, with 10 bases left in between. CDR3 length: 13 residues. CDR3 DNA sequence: TGTGCCAGCAGACAGACAGCAAACTATGGCTACACCTTC. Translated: CASRQTANYGYTF.

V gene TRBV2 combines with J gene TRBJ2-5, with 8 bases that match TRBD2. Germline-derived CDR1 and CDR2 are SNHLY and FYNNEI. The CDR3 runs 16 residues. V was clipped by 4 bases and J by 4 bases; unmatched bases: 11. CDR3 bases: TGTGCCAGCAGTGGGGGACTCGCGGGGGGTAGAGAGACCCAGTACTTC. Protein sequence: CASSGGLAGGRETQYF.

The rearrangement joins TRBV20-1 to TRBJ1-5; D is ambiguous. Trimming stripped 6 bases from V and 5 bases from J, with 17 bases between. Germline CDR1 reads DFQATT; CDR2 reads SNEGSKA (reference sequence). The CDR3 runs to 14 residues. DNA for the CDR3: TGCAGTGCCAGTGAGATGCGGCTGGATCAGCCCCAGCATTTT. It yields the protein CSASEMRLDQPQHF.

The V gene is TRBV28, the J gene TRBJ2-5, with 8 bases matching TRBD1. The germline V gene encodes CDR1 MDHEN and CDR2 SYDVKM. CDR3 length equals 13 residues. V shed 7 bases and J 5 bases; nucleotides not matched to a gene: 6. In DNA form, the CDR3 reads TGTGCCAGCACCCCAGGGGGCGGTGAGACCCAGTACTTC. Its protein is CASTPGGGETQYF.

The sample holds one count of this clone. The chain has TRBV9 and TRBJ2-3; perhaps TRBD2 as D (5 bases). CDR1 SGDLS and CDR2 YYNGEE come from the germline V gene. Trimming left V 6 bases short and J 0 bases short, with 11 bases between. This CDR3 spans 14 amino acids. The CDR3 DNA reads TGTGCCAGCATCCCTCCGGGAAGCACAGATACGCAGTATTTT. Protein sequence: CASIPPGSTDTQYF. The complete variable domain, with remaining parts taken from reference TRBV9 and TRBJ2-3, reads DSGVTQTPKHLITATGQRVTLRCSPRSGDLSVYWYQQSLDQGLQFLIQYYNGEERAKGNILERFSAQQFPDLHSELNLSSLELGDSALYFCASIPPGSTDTQYFGPGTRLTVL.

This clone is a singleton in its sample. In nucleotides, the CDR3 is TGTGCCAGCAGGGAAGACAGGAGGAACACTGAAGCTTTCTTT. Protein product: CASREDRRNTEAFF. The rearrangement uses TRBV6-4 and TRBJ1-1, with D possibly being TRBD1 (6 bases). V dropped 6 bases and J dropped 1 base, with 12 bases sitting between them. In germline, CDR1 is MRHNA, CDR2 SNTAGT. The CDR3 has 14 residues.

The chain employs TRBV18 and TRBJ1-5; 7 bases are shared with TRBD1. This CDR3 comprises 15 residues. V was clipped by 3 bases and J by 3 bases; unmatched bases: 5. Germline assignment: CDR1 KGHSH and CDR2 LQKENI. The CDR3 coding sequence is TGTGCCAGCTCACCCGGACAGGAAATCAATCAGCCCCAGCATTTT. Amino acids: CASSPGQEINQPQHF.

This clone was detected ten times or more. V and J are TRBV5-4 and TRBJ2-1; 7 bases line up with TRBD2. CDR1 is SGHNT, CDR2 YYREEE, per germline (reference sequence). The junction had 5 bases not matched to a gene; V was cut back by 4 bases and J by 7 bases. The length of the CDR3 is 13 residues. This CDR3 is CASSDGRGNEQFF. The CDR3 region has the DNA TGTGCCAGCAGCGACGGGCGGGGGAATGAGCAGTTCTTC. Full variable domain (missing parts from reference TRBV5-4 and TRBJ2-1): ETGVTQSPTHLIKTRGQQVTLRCSSQSGHNTVSWYQQALGQGPQFIFQYYREEENGRGNFPPRFSGLQFPNYSSELNVNALELDDSALYLCASSDGRGNEQFFGPGTRLTVL.

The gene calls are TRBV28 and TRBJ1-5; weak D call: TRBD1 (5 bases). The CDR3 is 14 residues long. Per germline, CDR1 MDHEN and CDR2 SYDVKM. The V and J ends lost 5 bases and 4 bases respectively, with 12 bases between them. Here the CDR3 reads CASSQGGRNQPQHF. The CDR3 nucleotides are TGTGCCAGCAGTCAGGGAGGCAGGAATCAGCCCCAGCATTTT.

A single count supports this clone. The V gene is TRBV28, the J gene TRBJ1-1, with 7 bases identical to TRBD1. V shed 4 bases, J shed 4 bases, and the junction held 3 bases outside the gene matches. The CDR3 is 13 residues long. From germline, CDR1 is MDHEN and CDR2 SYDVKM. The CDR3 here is CASSYRGSTEAFF. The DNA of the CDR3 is TGTGCCAGCAGTTACAGGGGTAGCACTGAAGCTTTCTTT.

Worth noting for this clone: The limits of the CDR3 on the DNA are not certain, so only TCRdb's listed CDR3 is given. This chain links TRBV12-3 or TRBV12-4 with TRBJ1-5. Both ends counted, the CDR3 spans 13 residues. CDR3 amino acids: CASSFLENQPQHF.

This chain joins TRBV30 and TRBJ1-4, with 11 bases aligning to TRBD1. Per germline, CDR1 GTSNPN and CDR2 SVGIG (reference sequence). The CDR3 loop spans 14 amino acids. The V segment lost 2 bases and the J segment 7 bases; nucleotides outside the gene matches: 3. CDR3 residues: CAWSPGQGVEKLFF. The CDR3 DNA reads TGTGCCTGGAGTCCGGGACAGGGGGTTGAAAAACTGTTTTTT.